A selection of T cell receptor beta chains follows, all from one sample in a study of cytomegalovirus exposure and HLA in healthy donors. Here immunoSEQ multiplex PCR was the method, and the copy in TCRdb shows in-frame clones only, minus some. The data hold 120,000 or so clones, with approximately 88% observed a single time. Material for sequencing was PBMCs. These receptors were obtained from a woman between 18 and 29 years old in good health and CMV-seronegative. CDR3s include the opening cysteine and the closing phenylalanine or tryptophan. Each record gives: D gene, J gene, clone size, V gene, CDR3 DNA, CDR3 protein. A D gene is named only where the DNA matches it firmly. The size field is filled for only some rows; it gives once, few, many or a size class.

D gene: TRBD1
J gene: TRBJ2-2
clone size: .
V gene: TRBV11-3
CDR3 DNA: TGTGCCAGCATAGGACAGGGGAACACCGGGGAGCTGTTTTTT
CDR3 protein: CASIGQGNTGELFF

D gene: TRBD2
J gene: TRBJ2-7
clone size: .
V gene: TRBV19
CDR3 DNA: TGTGCCAGTAGTATGGGGACTAGCGGGAGAATCTACGAGCAGTACTTC
CDR3 protein: CASSMGTSGRIYEQYF

D gene: .
J gene: TRBJ1-5
clone size: .
V gene: TRBV2
CDR3 DNA: TGTGCCAGCAGTGAAGGTGGGCAATCAGATCAGCCCCAGCATTTT
CDR3 protein: CASSEGGQSDQPQHF

D gene: .
J gene: TRBJ1-5
clone size: .
V gene: TRBV4-1
CDR3 DNA: TGCGCCAGCAGCCAAGGACTGGAAGGAGGCAATCAGCCCCAGCATTTT
CDR3 protein: CASSQGLEGGNQPQHF

D gene: .
J gene: TRBJ2-7
clone size: once
V gene: TRBV28
CDR3 DNA: TGTGCCAGCACCGACGGGAGCTACGAGCAGTACTTC
CDR3 protein: CASTDGSYEQYF

D gene: TRBD1
J gene: TRBJ1-3
clone size: .
V gene: TRBV13
CDR3 DNA: TGTGCCAGCAGCTTAGGTCGGACAGGGGAAGGAAACACCATATATTTT
CDR3 protein: CASSLGRTGEGNTIYF

D gene: TRBD1
J gene: TRBJ1-5
clone size: .
V gene: TRBV27
CDR3 DNA: TGTGCCAGCAGTTTGACGGGACAGATCAATCAGCCCCAGCATTTT
CDR3 protein: CASSLTGQINQPQHF

D gene: .
J gene: TRBJ1-1
clone size: .
V gene: TRBV7-3
CDR3 DNA: TGTGCCAGCAGCTTACAGGAGAACACTGAAGCTTTCTTT
CDR3 protein: CASSLQENTEAFF

D gene: TRBD2
J gene: TRBJ2-1
clone size: .
V gene: TRBV11-3
CDR3 DNA: TGTGCCAGCAGCTCCTTGACTAGCACCAATGAGCAGTTCTTC
CDR3 protein: CASSSLTSTNEQFF

D gene: TRBD1
J gene: TRBJ2-3
clone size: .
V gene: TRBV7-9
CDR3 DNA: TGTGCCAGCAGCGGGGGACAGGGCACAGATACGCAGTATTTT
CDR3 protein: CASSGGQGTDTQYF

D gene: .
J gene: TRBJ2-7
clone size: .
V gene: TRBV9
CDR3 DNA: TGTGCCAGCAGCCCGGAGGGTCAGCATTTCTCCTACGAGCAGTACTTC
CDR3 protein: CASSPEGQHFSYEQYF

D gene: .
J gene: TRBJ1-3
clone size: .
V gene: TRBV13
CDR3 DNA: TGTGCCAGCAGCGCCCCTATTACCCTCACTGGAAACACCATATATTTT
CDR3 protein: CASSAPITLTGNTIYF

D gene: .
J gene: TRBJ1-1
clone size: .
V gene: TRBV13
CDR3 DNA: TGTGCCAGCAGCTTAGAAGGAGCATCCTCGGCTTTCTTT
CDR3 protein: CASSLEGASSAFF

D gene: .
J gene: TRBJ2-3
clone size: once
V gene: TRBV27
CDR3 DNA: TGTGCCAGCAGTTTTCAGGATACCCTCGGCACAGATACGCAGTATTTT
CDR3 protein: CASSFQDTLGTDTQYF

D gene: TRBD2
J gene: TRBJ2-7
clone size: .
V gene: TRBV28
CDR3 DNA: TGTGCCAGCAGTGCGGGACTAGCATACGAGCAGTACTTC
CDR3 protein: CASSAGLAYEQYF

D gene: TRBD1
J gene: TRBJ1-2
clone size: .
V gene: TRBV28
CDR3 DNA: TGTGCCAGCAGTCCCGCCGGGACAGGGATAGTAAACACCTTC
CDR3 protein: CASSPAGTGIVNTF

D gene: .
J gene: TRBJ2-5
clone size: few
V gene: TRBV10-2
CDR3 DNA: TGCGCCAGCCGGCAGGGGGAGACCCAGTACTTC
CDR3 protein: CASRQGETQYF

D gene: .
J gene: TRBJ2-1
clone size: .
V gene: TRBV6-1
CDR3 DNA: TGTGCCACCCAAGCGGTCAGCTCCTACAATGAGCAGTTCTTC
CDR3 protein: CATQAVSSYNEQFF

D gene: .
J gene: TRBJ1-1
clone size: .
V gene: TRBV5-1
CDR3 DNA: TGCGCCAGCAGCTTGGGGACTCAAACTGAAGCTTTCTTT
CDR3 protein: CASSLGTQTEAFF

D gene: .
J gene: TRBJ2-7
clone size: once
V gene: TRBV28
CDR3 DNA: TGTGCCAGCAGTTTAGCGGGGACCTACGAGCAGTACTTC
CDR3 protein: CASSLAGTYEQYF

D gene: TRBD1
J gene: TRBJ1-1
clone size: .
V gene: TRBV9
CDR3 DNA: TGTGCCAGCAGCGTAGACAGGGGGGGCGGTTGGACTGAAGCTTTCTTT
CDR3 protein: CASSVDRGGGWTEAFF

D gene: TRBD2
J gene: TRBJ2-1
clone size: .
V gene: TRBV11-3
CDR3 DNA: TGTGCCAGCAGCCTGCATCTAGCGGGAGTCGGGCAGTTCTTC
CDR3 protein: CASSLHLAGVGQFF

D gene: TRBD2
J gene: TRBJ2-7
clone size: .
V gene: TRBV5-1
CDR3 DNA: TGCGCCAGCAGCTACGGACTCGGGACTAGCGGCCCTTCTGCCTACGAGCAGTACTTC
CDR3 protein: CASSYGLGTSGPSAYEQYF

D gene: .
J gene: TRBJ1-1
clone size: .
V gene: TRBV6-5
CDR3 DNA: TGTGCCAGCAGTTACTCGGCCGGGGAATACACTGAAGCTTTCTTT
CDR3 protein: CASSYSAGEYTEAFF

D gene: TRBD2
J gene: TRBJ2-7
clone size: .
V gene: TRBV6-6
CDR3 DNA: TGTGCCAGCAGTTACACTAGCGGGATAGGTGAGCAGTACTTC
CDR3 protein: CASSYTSGIGEQYF

D gene: .
J gene: TRBJ2-7
clone size: .
V gene: TRBV9
CDR3 DNA: TGTGCCAGCAGCCCCACGATGGGCAGTTCCTACGAGCAGTACTTC
CDR3 protein: CASSPTMGSSYEQYF

D gene: TRBD2
J gene: TRBJ2-3
clone size: .
V gene: TRBV30
CDR3 DNA: TGTGCCTGGAGTTTGGGACTAGCGGTTAGCACAGATACGCAGTATTTT
CDR3 protein: CAWSLGLAVSTDTQYF

D gene: .
J gene: TRBJ1-2
clone size: .
V gene: TRBV7-8
CDR3 DNA: TGTGCCAGCAGCCACAGGGCCCGGACCTACTATGGCTACACCTTC
CDR3 protein: CASSHRARTYYGYTF

D gene: TRBD2
J gene: TRBJ2-1
clone size: .
V gene: TRBV2
CDR3 DNA: TGTGCCAGCAGTGCTAGCGGGAGTTCCTACAATGAGCAGTTCTTC
CDR3 protein: CASSASGSSYNEQFF

D gene: TRBD2
J gene: TRBJ2-3
clone size: .
V gene: TRBV11-2
CDR3 DNA: TGTGCCAGCAGCATTTTACTAGCGGCGGATACGCAGTATTTT
CDR3 protein: CASSILLAADTQYF

D gene: TRBD1
J gene: TRBJ2-7
clone size: .
V gene: TRBV28
CDR3 DNA: TGTGCCAGCAGCAAACTCGTCCCGGGACAGGGTCGGGAGCAGTACTTC
CDR3 protein: CASSKLVPGQGREQYF

D gene: TRBD1
J gene: TRBJ2-3
clone size: .
V gene: TRBV5-1
CDR3 DNA: TGCGCCAGCACCAGACAGGGGGGGACAGATACGCAGTATTTT
CDR3 protein: CASTRQGGTDTQYF

D gene: TRBD2
J gene: TRBJ2-3
clone size: .
V gene: TRBV11-3
CDR3 DNA: TGTGCCAGCAGCTTAGAGCTACTAGCGGGAGCGGGTACGCAGTATTTT
CDR3 protein: CASSLELLAGAGTQYF

D gene: TRBD1
J gene: TRBJ1-2
clone size: .
V gene: TRBV30
CDR3 DNA: TGTGCCTGGAGTGAGACAGGGGGGAACTATGGCTACACCTTC
CDR3 protein: CAWSETGGNYGYTF

D gene: TRBD2
J gene: TRBJ2-3
clone size: .
V gene: TRBV27
CDR3 DNA: TGTGCCAGCAGTTTATCGGCTAGCGGAGATACGCAGTATTTT
CDR3 protein: CASSLSASGDTQYF

D gene: .
J gene: TRBJ1-1
clone size: .
V gene: TRBV10-3
CDR3 DNA: TGTGCCATCAGTGAGGGGGGCAGGCTTGAAGCTTTCTTT
CDR3 protein: CAISEGGRLEAFF

D gene: TRBD2
J gene: TRBJ2-1
clone size: few
V gene: TRBV2
CDR3 DNA: TGTGCCAGCAGTCAGCTCGCTAGCGGTGTGAATGAGCAGTTCTTC
CDR3 protein: CASSQLASGVNEQFF

D gene: .
J gene: TRBJ2-7
clone size: .
V gene: TRBV9
CDR3 DNA: TGTGCCAGCAGCGTAGCCAGCGCTTCCTACGAGCAGTACTTC
CDR3 protein: CASSVASASYEQYF

D gene: TRBD2
J gene: TRBJ2-1
clone size: .
V gene: TRBV27
CDR3 DNA: TGTGCCAGCAGTTCCAGACTAGCGGGGAATGAGCAGTTCTTC
CDR3 protein: CASSSRLAGNEQFF

D gene: .
J gene: TRBJ2-2
clone size: .
V gene: TRBV15
CDR3 DNA: TGTGCCACCAGCAGCCATTCCGGGGAGCTGTTTTTT
CDR3 protein: CATSSHSGELFF

D gene: .
J gene: TRBJ1-1
clone size: .
V gene: TRBV7-3
CDR3 DNA: TGTGCCAGCAGCTCCCAGGGTAGCACTGAAGCTTTCTTT
CDR3 protein: CASSSQGSTEAFF

D gene: TRBD1
J gene: TRBJ2-5
clone size: .
V gene: TRBV10-3
CDR3 DNA: TGTGCCATCAGACCGGGACAGGGGTCCCAAGAGACCCAGTACTTC
CDR3 protein: CAIRPGQGSQETQYF

D gene: .
J gene: TRBJ1-2
clone size: .
V gene: TRBV5-1
CDR3 DNA: TGCGCCAGCAGCCTACAGGGACCGTTCGACTATGGCTACACCTTC
CDR3 protein: CASSLQGPFDYGYTF

D gene: .
J gene: TRBJ1-4
clone size: medium-sized
V gene: TRBV5-5
CDR3 DNA: TGTGCCAGCAGCTTGACAGGGAATTACGGTGAAAAACTGTTTTTT
CDR3 protein: CASSLTGNYGEKLFF

D gene: TRBD2
J gene: TRBJ2-3
clone size: .
V gene: TRBV4-1
CDR3 DNA: TGCGCCAGCAGCCTTCGACTAGCTGCGACAGATACGCAGTATTTT
CDR3 protein: CASSLRLAATDTQYF

D gene: .
J gene: TRBJ2-7
clone size: .
V gene: TRBV27
CDR3 DNA: TGTGCCAGCAGTTTGGCAGGAGGCTTCTACGAGCAGTACTTC
CDR3 protein: CASSLAGGFYEQYF

D gene: .
J gene: TRBJ2-3
clone size: once
V gene: TRBV6-1
CDR3 DNA: TGTGCCAGCAGTGATTTGCGTTTAGAGCGGCTCCGCACAGATACGCAGTATTTT
CDR3 protein: CASSDLRLERLRTDTQYF

D gene: TRBD2
J gene: TRBJ2-7
clone size: .
V gene: TRBV30
CDR3 DNA: TGTGCCTGGGGGACTAGCGGGAGCTCCTACGAGCAGTACTTC
CDR3 protein: CAWGTSGSSYEQYF

D gene: .
J gene: TRBJ2-3
clone size: .
V gene: TRBV21-1
CDR3 DNA: TGTGCCAGCAGCCAGTCTAGCGGGAGAGGGGCAGATACGCAGTATTTT
CDR3 protein: CASSQSSGRGADTQYF

D gene: TRBD1
J gene: TRBJ2-7
clone size: .
V gene: TRBV6-5
CDR3 DNA: TGTGCCAGCAGTAACATTCGGACAGGGGACGAGCAGTACTTC
CDR3 protein: CASSNIRTGDEQYF

D gene: TRBD1
J gene: TRBJ2-5
clone size: .
V gene: TRBV23-1
CDR3 DNA: TGCGCCAGCAGTCAATCGACAGGGGGCTGGGAGACCCAGTACTTC
CDR3 protein: CASSQSTGGWETQYF

D gene: TRBD1
J gene: TRBJ1-2
clone size: once
V gene: TRBV27
CDR3 DNA: TGTGCCAGCAGTTTATCGGGGACAGTCTATGGCTACACCTTC
CDR3 protein: CASSLSGTVYGYTF

D gene: .
J gene: TRBJ2-1
clone size: .
V gene: TRBV5-1
CDR3 DNA: TGCGCCAGCAGGGGGGCCGGTGAGCAGTTCTTC
CDR3 protein: CASRGAGEQFF

D gene: TRBD1
J gene: TRBJ1-1
clone size: .
V gene: TRBV9
CDR3 DNA: TGTGCCAGCAGCTTAATCGACAGGGGGAACACTGAAGCTTTCTTT
CDR3 protein: CASSLIDRGNTEAFF

D gene: TRBD2
J gene: TRBJ2-7
clone size: .
V gene: TRBV27
CDR3 DNA: TGTGCCAGCAGTTTAGGGAGCGGGAGATCCTACGAGCAGTACTTC
CDR3 protein: CASSLGSGRSYEQYF

D gene: .
J gene: TRBJ2-1
clone size: .
V gene: TRBV6-4
CDR3 DNA: TGTGCCAGCAGTTCAGGGTTCGTGAATGAGCAGTTCTTC
CDR3 protein: CASSSGFVNEQFF

D gene: .
J gene: TRBJ1-4
clone size: .
V gene: TRBV7-9
CDR3 DNA: TGTGCCAGCAGCCGACCAAGCGCACTAAATGAAAAACTGTTTTTT
CDR3 protein: CASSRPSALNEKLFF

D gene: .
J gene: TRBJ2-5
clone size: .
V gene: TRBV21-1
CDR3 DNA: TGTGCCAGCAGCAAAGGGTCCCAGCGGGAGCGGGAGACCCAGTACTTC
CDR3 protein: CASSKGSQRERETQYF

D gene: TRBD1
J gene: TRBJ2-3
clone size: .
V gene: TRBV5-4
CDR3 DNA: TGTGCCAGCAGCTGGCGGACAGGGGGCACAGATACGCAGTATTTT
CDR3 protein: CASSWRTGGTDTQYF